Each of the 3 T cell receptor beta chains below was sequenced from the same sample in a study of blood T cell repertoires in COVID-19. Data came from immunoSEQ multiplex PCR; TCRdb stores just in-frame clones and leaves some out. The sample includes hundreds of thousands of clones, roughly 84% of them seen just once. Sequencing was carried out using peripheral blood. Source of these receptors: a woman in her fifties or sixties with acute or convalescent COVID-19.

CDR3 amino acids: CASSLASGTTMREQFF. The CDR3 DNA reads as TGTGCCAGCAGTTTAGCCTCCGGGACAACAATGAGGGAGCAGTTCTTC. V is TRBV28 and J is TRBJ2-1; D is perhaps TRBD1 (6 bases). Germline CDR1 and CDR2: MDHEN and SYDVKM. V dropped 2 bases and J dropped 10 bases, with 21 bases sitting between them. CDR3 length equals 16 residues.

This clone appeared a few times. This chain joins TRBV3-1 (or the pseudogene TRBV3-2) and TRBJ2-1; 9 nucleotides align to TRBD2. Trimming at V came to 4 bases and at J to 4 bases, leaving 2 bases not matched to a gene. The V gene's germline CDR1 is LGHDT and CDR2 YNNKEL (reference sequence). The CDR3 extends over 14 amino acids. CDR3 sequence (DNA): TGTGCCAGCAGCCGTAGCGGGGGTTACAATGAGCAGTTCTTC. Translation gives CASSRSGGYNEQFF.

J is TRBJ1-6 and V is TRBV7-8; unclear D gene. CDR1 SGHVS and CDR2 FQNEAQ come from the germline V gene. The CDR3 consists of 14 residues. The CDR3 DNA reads TGTGCAGGAGGGCACAGCTCCTATAATTCACCCCTCCACTTT. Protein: CAGGHSSYNSPLHF. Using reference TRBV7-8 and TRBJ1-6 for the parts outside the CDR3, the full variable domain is GAGVSQSPRYKVAKRGQDVALRCDPISGHVSLFWYQQALGQGPEFLTYFQNEAQLDKSGLPSDRFFAERPEGSVSTLKIQRTQQEDSAVYLCAGGHSSYNSPLHFGNGTRLTVT.